This TCR beta chain was observed in a study of OX40 agonist ivuxolimab in advanced cancers. Overall study context: Patients were dosed with the agonistic anti-OX40 (CD134) antibody ivuxolimab.

The table came from immunoSEQ multiplex PCR; TCRdb's copy has only in-frame clones and leaves some out. The data contain about 130,000 clones, more than 85% of them singletons. The CDR3 consists of 12 residues. The V end was cut by 5 bases, the J end by 1 base, with 0 bases between. CDR1 is LNHDA and CDR2 is SQIVND in the germline V gene (reference sequence). This clone came up once. The chain carries TRBV19 and TRBJ1-6; no firm D call. The TCR was taken from an adult with an advanced solid tumor such as melanoma, head and neck, liver or kidney cancer. The sequenced sample was CD4+ or CD8+ T cells sorted from blood, obtained in a trial of the OX40 agonist ivuxolimab. The CDR3 spells CASSSYNSPLHF. The CDR3 region has the DNA TGTGCCAGTAGTTCCTATAATTCACCCCTCCACTTT.